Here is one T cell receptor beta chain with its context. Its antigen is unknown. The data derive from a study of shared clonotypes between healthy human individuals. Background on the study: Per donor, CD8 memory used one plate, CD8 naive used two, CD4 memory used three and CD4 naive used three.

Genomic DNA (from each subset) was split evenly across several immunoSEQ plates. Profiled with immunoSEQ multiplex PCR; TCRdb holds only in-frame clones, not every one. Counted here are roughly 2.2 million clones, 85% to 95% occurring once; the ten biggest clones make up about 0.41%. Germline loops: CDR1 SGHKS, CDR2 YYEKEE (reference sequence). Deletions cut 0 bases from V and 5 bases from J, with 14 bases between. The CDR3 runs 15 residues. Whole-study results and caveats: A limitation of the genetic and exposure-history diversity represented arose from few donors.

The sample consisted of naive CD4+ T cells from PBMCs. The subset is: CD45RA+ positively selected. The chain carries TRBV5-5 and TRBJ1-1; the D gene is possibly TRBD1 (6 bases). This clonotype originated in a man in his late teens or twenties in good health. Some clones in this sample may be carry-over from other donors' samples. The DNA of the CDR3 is TGTGCCAGCAGCTTGGCCCCGGGGGCGAGGACTGAAGCTTTCTTT. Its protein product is CASSLAPGARTEAFF.